The 8 T cell receptor beta chains below come from one sample, sequenced in a study of CD8+CD57+ T cells in acquired aplastic anemia. Profiles of TCR beta VDJ and CDR3 were generated from a genomic DNA template. Each CDR3 protein gets one entry after TCRdb re-called the reads with MiXCR. This repertoire shows about 81,000 distinct CDR3 sequences, less than 60% found once; its top ten account for over 50%. Material for sequencing was sorted CD4+, CD8+, or CD8+CD57+ T cells (not recorded which) from PBMCs. These receptors were obtained from a human donor in good health, serving as a control.

The V call is TRBV25-1, the J call TRBJ2-3, with D unclear. CDR3 size: 9 residues. Looked up from germline, CDR1 is MGHDK and CDR2 is SYGVNS. CDR3 sequence: CDRSDTQYF. CDR3 nucleotides: TGTGACCGCTCCGATACGCAGTATTTT. Filled out from reference TRBV25-1 and TRBJ2-3, the complete variable domain reads EADIYQTPRYLVIGTGKKITLECSQTMGHDKMYWYQQDPGMELHLIHYSYGVNSTEKGDLSSESTVSRIRTEHFPLTLESARPSHTSQYLCDRSDTQYFGPGTRLTVL.

At least ten counts were recorded for this clonotype. V usage is TRBV11-2 and J usage is TRBJ2-7; TRBD1 matches 7 bases. V dropped 5 bases and J dropped 7; count of bases not matched to a gene: 11. The V gene's germline CDR1 is SGHAT and CDR2 FQNNGV. The CDR3 has 14 residues. The CDR3 nucleotides read TGTGCCAGCAGCCAATCGACAGGGCGAGAAGAGCAGTACTTC. It specifies CASSQSTGREEQYF.

A note on this clonotype: A clone one base away is much larger, so this may be a read error. The CDR3 region has the DNA TGTGCCAGCAGCTTATGGGGGTCCCACGAGCAGTACTTC. It is translated as CASSLWGSHEQYF. The rearrangement joins TRBV5-4 to TRBJ2-7, with D possibly being TRBD1 or TRBD2 (5 bases each). V lost 2 bases and J lost 5, with 11 bases in between. Looked up from germline, CDR1 is SGHNT and CDR2 is YYREEE (reference sequence). The CDR3 sequence is 13 residues long.

Only one count was recorded for this clonotype. The J gene is TRBJ2-7, the V gene TRBV12-3 or TRBV12-4, with D possibly matching TRBD1 (5 bases). The length of the CDR3 is 13 residues. Deletions cut 2 bases from V and 4 bases from J, with 9 bases between. CDR3 region: CASSLIAGYEQYF. CDR3 bases: TGTGCCAGCAGTTTAATCGCAGGGTACGAGCAGTACTTC.

The table lists this clonotype with many counts. A read error may account for a junction end that differs from germline. V usage is TRBV4-1 and J usage is TRBJ1-5; D unclear. This CDR3 region has 12 residues. Per the germline V gene, CDR1 is MGHRA and CDR2 is YSYEKL. The CDR3 loop is CASSQEAGPHHF. CDR3 in DNA: TGCGCCAGCAGCCAAGAGGCAGGCCCCCATCATTTT.

This sequence joins TRBV25-1 and TRBJ1-5, with D perhaps matching TRBD1 (5 bases). The CDR3 loop spans 17 amino acids. Germline-derived CDR1 and CDR2 are MGHDK and SYGVNS. The V gene lost 7 bases and the J gene lost 2 bases, with 21 bases spanning the gap. CDR3 sequence: CASTRLGEAPCNQPQHF. The DNA of the CDR3 is TGTGCCAGCACGAGGTTGGGGGAGGCCCCTTGCAATCAGCCCCAGCATTTT.

To note about this clonotype: A much larger clone sits a single nucleotide away, making a read error possible. The chain couples TRBV20-1 to TRBJ2-1; 10 bases fit TRBD2. The CDR3 loop spans 15 amino acids. Looked up from germline, CDR1 is DFQATT and CDR2 is SNEGSKA (reference sequence). The CDR3 DNA is TGCGGTGCTAGGGCCTTAGCGGGGGGTTCGAATGAGCAGTTCTTC. Translated: CGARALAGGSNEQFF.

This clonotype came up a few times. The V gene is TRBV24-1, the J gene TRBJ2-3; 9 nucleotides agree with TRBD1. V lost 5 bases and J lost 1; bases outside the gene matches: 0. Germline lookup yields CDR1 KGHDR and CDR2 SFDVKD. There are 14 residues in the CDR3. This CDR3 is CATSGDRGTDTQYF. The CDR3 DNA follows: TGTGCCACCAGTGGGGACAGGGGCACAGATACGCAGTATTTT.